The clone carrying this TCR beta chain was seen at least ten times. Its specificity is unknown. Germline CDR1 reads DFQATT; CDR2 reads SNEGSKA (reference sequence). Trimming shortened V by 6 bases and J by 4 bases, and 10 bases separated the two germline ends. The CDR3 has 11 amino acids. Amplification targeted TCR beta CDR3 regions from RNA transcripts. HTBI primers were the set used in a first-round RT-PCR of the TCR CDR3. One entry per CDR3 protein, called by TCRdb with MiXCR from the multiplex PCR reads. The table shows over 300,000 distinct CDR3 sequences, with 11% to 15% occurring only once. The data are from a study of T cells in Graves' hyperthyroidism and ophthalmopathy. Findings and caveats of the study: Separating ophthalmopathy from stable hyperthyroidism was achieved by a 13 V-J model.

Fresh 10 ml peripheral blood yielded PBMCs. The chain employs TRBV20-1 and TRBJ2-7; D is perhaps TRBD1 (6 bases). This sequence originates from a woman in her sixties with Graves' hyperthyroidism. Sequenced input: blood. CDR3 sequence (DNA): TGCAGTGCAGTACAGGGATACGAGCAGTACTTC. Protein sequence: CSAVQGYEQYF.